Following are 2 T cell receptor beta chains from one sample sequenced in a study of Ad26.COV2.S vaccination and SARS-CoV-2 variants. Treatment specified: roughly 20 received Ad26.COV2.S at low or high dose, single or two shots; about five received placebo; per-sample allocation not given. Collection of the samples took place on day 63 after the first injection of vaccine or placebo. The repertoire was sequenced with immunoSEQ multiplex PCR; TCRdb's copy has only in-frame clones and lacks some. The sample holds around 450,000 clones; roughly 88% are singletons and the top ten take about 4.4%. This specimen consisted of peripheral blood, obtained in a trial of Ad26.COV2.S vaccine versus placebo. These receptors came from a person aged 18-65 years who received the Ad26.COV2.S COVID-19 vaccine or a placebo.

This clone was observed a handful of times. V is TRBV6-2 or TRBV6-3 and J is TRBJ2-1; D might be TRBD2 (6 bases). The CDR3 has 15 amino acids. V was cut by 6 bases and J by 9 bases, with 21 bases left in between. The germline V gene encodes CDR1 MNHEY and CDR2 SVGEGT. CDR3 protein: CASSPSGEGSSEQFF. The DNA for the CDR3 is TGTGCCAGCAGCCCATCGGGGGAAGGGTCAAGTGAGCAGTTCTTC.

This clone was recorded only once. This sequence joins TRBV28 and TRBJ1-2; D gene unclear. Germline values: CDR1 MDHEN, CDR2 SYDVKM. This CDR3 region has 15 residues. Trimming took off 5 bases at V and 8 bases at J, with 21 bases between the two ends. CDR3 nucleotides: TGTGCCAGCAGTCCCCCCTCGGGGATGAAAGGCGGCTACACCTTC. The encoded protein is CASSPPSGMKGGYTF.